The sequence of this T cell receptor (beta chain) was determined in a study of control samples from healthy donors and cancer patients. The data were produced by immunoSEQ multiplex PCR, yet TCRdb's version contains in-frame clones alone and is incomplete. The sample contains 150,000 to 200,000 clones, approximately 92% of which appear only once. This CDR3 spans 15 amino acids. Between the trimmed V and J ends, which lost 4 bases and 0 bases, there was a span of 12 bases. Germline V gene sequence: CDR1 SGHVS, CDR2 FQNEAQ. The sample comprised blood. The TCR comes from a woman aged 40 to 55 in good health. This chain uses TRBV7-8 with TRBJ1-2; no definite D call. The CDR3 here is CASSSRGQANYGYTF. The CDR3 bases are TGTGCCAGCAGCTCCCGGGGTCAAGCTAACTATGGCTACACCTTC.